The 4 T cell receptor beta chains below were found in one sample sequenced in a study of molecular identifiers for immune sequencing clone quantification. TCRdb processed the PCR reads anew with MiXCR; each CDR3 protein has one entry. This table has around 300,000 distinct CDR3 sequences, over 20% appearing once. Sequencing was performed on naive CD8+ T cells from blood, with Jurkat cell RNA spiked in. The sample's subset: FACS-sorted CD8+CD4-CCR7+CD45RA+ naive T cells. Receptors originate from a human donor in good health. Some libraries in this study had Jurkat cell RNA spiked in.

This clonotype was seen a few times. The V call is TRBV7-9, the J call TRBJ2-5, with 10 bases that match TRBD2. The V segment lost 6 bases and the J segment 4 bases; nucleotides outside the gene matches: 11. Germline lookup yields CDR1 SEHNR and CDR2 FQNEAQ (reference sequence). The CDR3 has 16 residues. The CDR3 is CASRFKREGLAETQYF. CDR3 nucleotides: TGTGCCAGCAGGTTTAAGCGGGAGGGCCTTGCAGAGACCCAGTACTTC.

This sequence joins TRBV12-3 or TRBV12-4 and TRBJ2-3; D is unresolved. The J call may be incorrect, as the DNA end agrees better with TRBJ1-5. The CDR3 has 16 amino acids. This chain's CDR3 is CASRDLGGSGSLTQHF. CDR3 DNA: TGTGCCAGCAGAGACCTCGGTGGTAGCGGGAGCCTTACGCAGCATTTT.

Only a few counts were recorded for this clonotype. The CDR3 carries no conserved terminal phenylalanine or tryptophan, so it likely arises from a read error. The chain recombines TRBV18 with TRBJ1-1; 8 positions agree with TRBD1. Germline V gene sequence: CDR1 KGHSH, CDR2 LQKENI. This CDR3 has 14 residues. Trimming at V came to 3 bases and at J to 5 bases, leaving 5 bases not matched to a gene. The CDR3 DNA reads TGTGCCAGCTCACCCCAGGGGGCGGATACTGAAGCTTTCTCT. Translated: CASSPQGADTEAFS.

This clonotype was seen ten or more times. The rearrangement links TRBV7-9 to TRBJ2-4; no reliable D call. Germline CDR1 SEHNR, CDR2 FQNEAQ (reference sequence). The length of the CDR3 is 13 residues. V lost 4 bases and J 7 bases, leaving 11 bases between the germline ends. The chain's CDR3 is CASSSPTANIQYF. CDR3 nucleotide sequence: TGTGCCAGCAGCTCCCCGACGGCGAACATTCAGTACTTC.